A single sample is the source of the 3 T cell receptor beta chains below, sequenced in a study of T cells in Graves' hyperthyroidism and ophthalmopathy. RNA transcripts yielded amplified TCR beta CDR3 regions. First-round RT-PCR of the TCR CDR3 relied on the HTBI primer set. One entry per CDR3 protein results from TCRdb running MiXCR on the multiplex PCR reads. This sample has some 460,000 distinct CDR3 sequences, with roughly 14% found just once. The sequenced sample consisted of blood. These receptors originate from a woman between 18 and 29 years old with Graves' hyperthyroidism.

This chain links TRBV20-1 with TRBJ1-2; tentatively, D is TRBD1 (6 bases). Germline lookup yields CDR1 DFQATT and CDR2 SNEGSKA (reference sequence). This CDR3 is 15 amino acids long. The germline V and J ends were trimmed by 0 bases and 3 bases, with 14 bases remaining between them. The CDR3 region has the DNA TGCAGTGCTAGAGATTTGCCGGGACAAGACTATGGCTACACCTTC. It yields the protein CSARDLPGQDYGYTF.

The J gene is TRBJ2-7, the V gene TRBV5-1; 7 bases are shared with TRBD2. The V gene's germline CDR1 is SGHRS and CDR2 YFSETQ. CDR3 length equals 14 residues. The trim removed 0 bases at V and 6 bases at J, leaving 6 bases unmatched. Here the CDR3 DNA reads TGCGCCAGCAGCTTGGCCCTAGCGGTGCCCGAGCAGTACTTC. Protein product: CASSLALAVPEQYF.

This sequence joins TRBV3-1 and TRBJ2-5; 8 nucleotides match TRBD1. The CDR3 consists of 13 residues. After removal of 4 bases from V and 4 bases from J, the junction contained 2 bases not matched to a gene. Germline V gene sequence: CDR1 LGHDT, CDR2 YNNKEL (reference sequence). CDR3 coding DNA: TGTGCCAGCAGCCGGACAGGGTCAGAGACCCAGTACTTC. The encoded protein is CASSRTGSETQYF.